The entry that follows covers one TCR beta chain sequence. Its antigen is undetermined. The source of the sample is a study of lymphopenia after photon versus proton radiotherapy. Generated by immunoSEQ multiplex PCR, the TCRdb table keeps only in-frame clones and is missing some. The profile shows about 160,000 clones, more than 85% of them singletons. Study observations and caveats: Survival link was tested only in deceased patients; proton benefit remains a possibility.

This CDR3 region has 15 residues. Unmatched junction bases numbered 8, after V lost 5 bases and J lost 5 bases. CDR1 SGHVS and CDR2 FQNEAQ come from the germline V gene. The receptor's source is a man aged 45-65 years with gastric cancer. Sequenced here: peripheral blood, sampled from a patient treated with photon-based radiotherapy. The J gene is TRBJ1-5, the V gene TRBV7-8, with 8 bases aligning to TRBD1. The CDR3 reads CASSRTGRWDQPQHF. CDR3 nucleotide sequence: TGTGCCAGCAGCCGGACAGGGCGGTGGGATCAGCCCCAGCATTTT.